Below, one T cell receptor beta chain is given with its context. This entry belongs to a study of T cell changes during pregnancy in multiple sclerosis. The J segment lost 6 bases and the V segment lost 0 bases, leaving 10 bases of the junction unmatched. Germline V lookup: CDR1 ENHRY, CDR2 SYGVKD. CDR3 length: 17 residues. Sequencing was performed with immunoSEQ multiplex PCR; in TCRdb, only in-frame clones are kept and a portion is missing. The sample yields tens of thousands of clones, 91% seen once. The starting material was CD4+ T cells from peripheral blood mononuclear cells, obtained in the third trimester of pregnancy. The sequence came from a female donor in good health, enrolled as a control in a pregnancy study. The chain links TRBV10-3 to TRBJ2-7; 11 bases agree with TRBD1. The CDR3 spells CAISESISRTGGPEQYF. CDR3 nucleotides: TGTGCCATCAGTGAGTCAATCAGTAGGACAGGGGGCCCCGAGCAGTACTTC.